Detailed here is one T cell receptor (beta chain). Its antigen is still unknown. The sample originates from a study of shared clonotypes between healthy human individuals. Findings of the study overall: Deeper or shallower sequencing was expected to change how clonotypes are shared among donors. A handful of donors shared around 5% of their naive CD4 clonotypes. Despite large depth, rarefaction showed incomplete sorted-subset sequencing.

An even split of each subset's genomic DNA across several immunoSEQ plates was performed. Some clones are missing from TCRdb's copy, which holds only in-frame ones; the method was immunoSEQ multiplex PCR. The profile shows about 1.5 million clones, 95% to 99% of them singletons. Sequencing input: naive CD4+ T cells sorted from blood. Regarding subset: CD45RA+ positively selected. This clonotype was sampled from a man between 25 and 39 years old in good health.

CDR3: CASSTKLGPQVEQYF. CDR3 sequence (DNA): TGTGCCAGCTCAACCAAGCTGGGACCTCAGGTTGAGCAGTACTTC. V usage is TRBV18 and J usage is TRBJ2-7; D tentatively fits TRBD1 or TRBD2 (5 bases each). This CDR3 region has 15 residues. Germline V gene data show CDR1 as KGHSH and CDR2 as LQKENI. Deletions cut 5 bases from V and 7 bases from J, with 21 bases between.